Shown below are 26 T cell receptor beta chains from a single sample sequenced in a study of T-cell reconstitution after alpha-beta-depleted transplantation in children (dated by TCRdb to 2016 to 2017). Sample treatment or condition, as interpreted from the label and publication: allogeneic hematopoietic cell transplantation with graft depleted of TCRalphabeta T cells and CD19 B cells. Library construction relied on PCR. Sequencing used an Illumina HiSeq 2500. To normalize quantification of the TCRbeta repertoire, the TCR libraries were built with molecular barcoding that relied on unique molecular identifiers. TCRdb passed the public sequencing reads through fastp at Q25 and MiXCR, retaining productive beta sequences. Every CDR3 protein is listed once, alongside the most common genes and DNA of its rows. The sample contains approximately 650,000 distinct CDR3 sequences, over 10% of them found a single time. Around 0.76% of the sample is in the top ten clones.

The sequencing used PBMCs, collected before TCRalphabeta/CD19-depleted stem cell transplant. Receptor source: a girl aged 2 to 9 with congenital amegakaryocytic thrombocytopenia, due to receive a stem cell transplant.

The chain recombines TRBV5-1 with TRBJ1-3; the D is unclear. Trimming shortened V by 2 bases and J by 0 bases, and 12 bases separated the two germline ends. The CDR3 has 16 amino acids. Germline lookup yields CDR1 SGHRS and CDR2 YFSETQ. The CDR3 DNA follows: TGCGCCAGCAGCTTCCAGGCGGTTAGCTCTGGAAACACCATATATTTT. Amino acids: CASSFQAVSSGNTIYF.

The chain joins TRBV7-6 to TRBJ2-7, with TRBD2 matching 9 bases. The CDR3 consists of 15 residues. The junction had 9 bases not matched to a gene; V was cut back by 5 bases and J by 4 bases. Germline V CDR1 and CDR2: SGHVS, FNYEAQ. CDR3 residues: CASSPLGTSQYEQYF. The DNA of the CDR3 is TGTGCCAGCAGCCCTCTCGGGACTAGCCAGTACGAGCAGTACTTC.

The sample holds a few counts of this clonotype. The chain employs TRBV29-1 and TRBJ1-2; D is possibly TRBD1 (6 bases). The CDR3 consists of 13 residues. Trimming took off 4 bases at V and 4 bases at J, with 13 bases between the two ends. The germline V gene has CDR1 SQVTM and CDR2 ANQGSEA. The chain's CDR3 is CSVGQEPIYGYTF. The CDR3 DNA reads TGCAGCGTTGGACAGGAGCCCATCTATGGCTACACCTTC.

This clonotype was picked up many times. The chain combines TRBV20-1 with TRBJ1-2, with a tentative D call TRBD1 (5 bases). Trimming left V 4 bases short and J 6 bases short, with 21 bases between. CDR3 length: 15 residues. Germline CDR1 is DFQATT and CDR2 is SNEGSKA (reference sequence). Here the CDR3 DNA reads TGCAGTGCTAAAATAAATGGGGGGAAAGAGGATGGCTACACCTTC. Amino acids: CSAKINGGKEDGYTF.

A note on this clonotype: One end of the junction fails to match germline, which may point to a read error. V is TRBV7-9 and J is TRBJ2-5; weak D call: TRBD1 (6 bases). CDR3 length: 15 residues. Germline lookup yields CDR1 SEHNR and CDR2 FQNEAQ (reference sequence). The CDR3 DNA is TGTGCCAGCAGCTACCTCGTCACAGGGAGAGAGAGCCAGTACTTC. It yields the protein CASSYLVTGRESQYF.

This clonotype was detected only a few times. The chain recombines TRBV12-3 or TRBV12-4 with TRBJ2-1; 12 bases match TRBD2. The CDR3 extends over 18 amino acids. V lost 3 bases, J lost 4 bases, and 10 bases stayed unmatched. CDR3 residues: CASSFRTSGISTYNEQFF. DNA of the CDR3: TGTGCCAGCAGTTTCCGGACTAGCGGGATTTCTACTTACAATGAGCAGTTCTTC.

The V and J genes are TRBV24-1 and TRBJ2-1, with 10 bases lining up with TRBD1. CDR3 length: 14 residues. Germline lookup yields CDR1 KGHDR and CDR2 SFDVKD. After removal of 7 bases from V and 8 bases from J, the junction contained 7 bases not matched to a gene. The CDR3 nucleotides read TGTGCCACCAGGGGGACAGGGGCGGCAGATGAGCAGTTCTTC. It codes for CATRGTGAADEQFF.

This clonotype has just a few counts. The chain combines TRBV12-3 or TRBV12-4 with TRBJ2-1; TRBD2 agrees at 7 bases. The CDR3 has 15 amino acids. The ends lost 6 bases at V and 0 bases at J; junction bases unmatched: 5. CDR3: CASREGLGSYNEQFF. The CDR3 DNA reads TGTGCCAGCAGAGAAGGACTAGGCTCCTACAATGAGCAGTTCTTC.

This clonotype was counted many times. The chain carries TRBV5-1 and TRBJ2-1; D unclear. This CDR3 comprises 15 residues. Germline lookup yields CDR1 SGHRS and CDR2 YFSETQ. V dropped 2 bases and J dropped 9 bases, with 18 bases sitting between them. The CDR3 DNA reads as TGCGCCAGCAGCTTAGACCACCCCGAGTTCAGTGAGCAGTTCTTC. As protein: CASSLDHPEFSEQFF. The full variable domain, with the rest looked up from reference TRBV5-1 and TRBJ2-1, is KAGVTQTPRYLIKTRGQQVTLSCSPISGHRSVSWYQQTPGQGLQFLFEYFSETQRNKGNFPGRFSGRQFSNSRSEMNVSTLELGDSALYLCASSLDHPEFSEQFFGPGTRLTVL.

This clonotype was counted many times. The rearrangement uses TRBV25-1 and TRBJ2-7; TRBD2 matches at 11 bases. Trimming removed 8 bases from V and 0 bases from J; junction bases left unmatched: 3. CDR3 size: 14 residues. CDR1 and CDR2 (germline): MGHDK, SYGVNS. Written as DNA, the CDR3 is TGTGCCAGCCTGGGACTAGCGGCCTCCTACGAGCAGTACTTC. Protein sequence: CASLGLAASYEQYF.

In its sample, this clonotype was seen many times. V is TRBV5-1 and J is TRBJ2-1; TRBD2 agrees at 10 bases. The CDR3 sequence is 14 residues long. V was clipped by 5 bases and J by 8 bases; unmatched bases: 7. Germline CDR1 and CDR2: SGHRS and YFSETQ. This CDR3 reads CASSYSGRGDEQFF. DNA of the CDR3: TGCGCCAGCAGTTACAGCGGGAGGGGCGATGAGCAGTTCTTC.

Only a few counts were recorded for this clonotype. This chain links TRBV5-1 with TRBJ1-2; 9 bases are a match to TRBD1. V lost 4 bases to trimming and J lost 8 bases; unmatched junction nucleotides: 12. This CDR3 has 15 amino acids. Germline V gene sequence: CDR1 SGHRS, CDR2 YFSETQ. This chain's CDR3 is CASSVGTGRNQGYTF. The DNA of the CDR3 is TGCGCCAGCAGCGTCGGGACAGGGAGGAATCAAGGCTACACCTTC.

The chain combines TRBV7-6 with TRBJ2-1, with 11 bases matching TRBD2. Trimming cost V 5 bases and J 4 bases; bases outside gene matches: 4. From germline, CDR1 is SGHVS and CDR2 FNYEAQ. The CDR3 loop spans 15 amino acids. The CDR3 DNA is TGTGCCAGCAGCAAAACTAGCGGGGGTTACAATGAGCAGTTCTTC. Translated: CASSKTSGGYNEQFF. The whole variable domain, filled in from reference TRBV7-6 and TRBJ2-1, reads GAGVSQSPRYKVTKRGQDVALRCDPISGHVSLYWYRQALGQGPEFLTYFNYEAQQDKSGLPNDRFSAERPEGSISTLTIQRTEQRDSAMYRCASSKTSGGYNEQFFGPGTRLTVL.

The table lists this clonotype with many counts. This chain uses TRBV5-1 with TRBJ2-5, with 8 bases identical to TRBD2. This CDR3 region has 16 residues. The V segment lost 0 bases and the J segment 5 bases; nucleotides outside the gene matches: 9. CDR1 is SGHRS and CDR2 is YFSETQ in the germline V gene. CDR3 DNA sequence: TGCGCCAGCAGCTTGGCATGGCGGGGGGATTCGGAGACCCAGTACTTC. Its protein product is CASSLAWRGDSETQYF.

This clonotype was seen many times. The chain recombines TRBV6-1 with TRBJ2-7; 7 nucleotides align to TRBD1. Trimming cost V 5 bases and J 0 bases; bases outside gene matches: 4. Per germline, CDR1 MNHNS and CDR2 SASEGT. This CDR3 has 14 amino acids. CDR3 nucleotide sequence: TGTGCCAGCAGTAAAACAGGGGTCTCCTACGAGCAGTACTTC. It specifies CASSKTGVSYEQYF.

This sequence joins TRBV5-1 and TRBJ1-1; D gene unclear. Germline CDR1 reads SGHRS; CDR2 reads YFSETQ. This CDR3 has 14 amino acids. Trimming removed 2 bases at V and 0 bases at J, with 8 bases between. CDR3: CASSFAIMNTEAFF. CDR3 bases: TGCGCCAGCAGCTTCGCCATAATGAACACTGAAGCTTTCTTT.

V is TRBV7-2 and J is TRBJ2-1; perhaps TRBD2 as D (5 bases). This CDR3 contains 13 residues. Trimming pared 5 bases from V and 8 bases from J, leaving 13 bases between. The germline gives CDR1 SGHTA, CDR2 FQGNSA. In nucleotides, the CDR3 is TGTGCCAGCAGCCCCCAACAGCGGCATGAGCAGTTCTTC. This translates into CASSPQQRHEQFF.

This clonotype was detected many times. The chain carries TRBV6-6 and TRBJ2-1; D not certain. This CDR3 is 10 amino acids long. V was pared by 2 bases and J by 10 bases, with 3 bases between. Germline CDR1 is MNHNY and CDR2 is SVGAGI (reference sequence). CDR3 sequence: CASSYPEQFF. CDR3 DNA sequence: TGTGCCAGCAGTTACCCCGAGCAGTTCTTC.

This clonotype was picked up many times. The CDR3 loop reads CASSYSRRGDQPQHF. In DNA, the CDR3 is TGTGCCAGCAGTTATTCAAGGAGGGGGGATCAGCCCCAGCATTTT. This chain connects TRBV6-2 or TRBV6-3 to TRBJ1-5, with D possibly being TRBD1 (6 bases). Looked up from germline, CDR1 is MNHEY and CDR2 is SVGEGT. The CDR3 runs 15 residues. Trimming cost V 3 bases and J 5 bases, with 14 bases left between them.

J is TRBJ2-1 and V is TRBV9, with 9 nucleotides matching TRBD2. The CDR3 is 15 residues long. The V segment lost 4 bases and the J segment 2 bases; nucleotides outside the gene matches: 4. Germline V CDR1 and CDR2: SGDLS, YYNGEE. The CDR3 nucleotides read TGTGCCAGCAGCCCCCGGACTAGCGCCTACAATGAGCAGTTCTTC. Amino acid sequence: CASSPRTSAYNEQFF.

This clonotype has more than one count but fewer than ten. This chain uses TRBV20-1 with TRBJ1-5; 7 positions match TRBD1. This CDR3 spans 15 amino acids. V was pared by 0 bases and J by 3 bases, with 5 bases of the junction left unmatched. Germline CDR1 is DFQATT and CDR2 is SNEGSKA (reference sequence). CDR3 loop: CSARDLGQINQPQHF. CDR3 coding DNA: TGCAGTGCTAGAGATTTGGGACAGATCAATCAGCCCCAGCATTTT.

This clonotype was counted many times. This rearrangement joins TRBV20-1 to TRBJ2-3; TRBD2 aligns across 9 bases. This CDR3 region has 15 residues. Trimming at V came to 3 bases and at J to 6 bases, leaving 10 bases not matched to a gene. In germline, CDR1 is DFQATT, CDR2 SNEGSKA (reference sequence). CDR3 DNA: TGCAGTGCTAGTACATTAGCGGGAGAATCGGATACGCAGTATTTT. It is translated as CSASTLAGESDTQYF.

V usage is TRBV18 and J usage is TRBJ2-7; D may correspond to TRBD1 or TRBD2 (5 bases each). The CDR3 spans 13 residues. Germline CDR1 reads KGHSH; CDR2 reads LQKENI. V was pared by 4 bases and J by 5 bases, with 12 bases between. This chain's CDR3 is CASSREMGDEQYF. In nucleotides, the CDR3 is TGTGCCAGCTCACGCGAAATGGGGGACGAGCAGTACTTC.

This clonotype was observed many times. The chain employs TRBV10-3 and TRBJ1-4, with TRBD1 matching over 7 bases. V dropped 4 bases and J dropped 3; count of bases not matched to a gene: 5. This CDR3 has 15 residues. Germline CDR1 is ENHRY and CDR2 is SYGVKD. Written as DNA, the CDR3 is TGTGCCATCAGTGCCTCGACAGGGTCTAATGAAAAACTGTTTTTT. Translation gives CAISASTGSNEKLFF.

On this clonotype itself: One end of the junction is discordant with germline, which a read error may explain. The V gene is TRBV12-3 or TRBV12-4, the J gene TRBJ2-7; no clear D. The CDR3 totals 18 residues. The CDR3 DNA sequence: TGTGCCCGCAGTCCGTACTATTCGACCCTACGTGGGGATTACGAGCAGTACTTC. It encodes CARSPYYSTLRGDYEQYF.

The CDR3: CASRQGAGEQYF. The CDR3 DNA reads as TGTGCCAGCAGACAGGGAGCGGGCGAGCAGTACTTC. The gene calls are TRBV5-5 and TRBJ2-7; D is tentatively TRBD1 or TRBD2 (6 bases each). The CDR3 extends over 12 amino acids. From germline, CDR1 is SGHKS and CDR2 YYEKEE (reference sequence). V shed 5 bases and J shed 6 bases, with 12 bases lying between them.